Below, 8 T cell receptor beta chains from the same sample are listed, as sequenced in a study of Ad26.COV2.S vaccination and SARS-CoV-2 variants. Stated treatment: roughly 20 received Ad26.COV2.S at low or high dose, single or two shots; roughly five received placebo; per-sample allocation not given. At day 63 after the first vaccine or placebo injection, samples were drawn. TCRdb's table, derived via immunoSEQ multiplex PCR, lists solely in-frame clones and lacks some. The sample includes fewer than 400,000 clones, roughly 84% of them seen just once. The sample here was peripheral blood, taken in a trial of Ad26.COV2.S vaccine versus placebo. These receptors were obtained from a person aged 18-65 years who received the Ad26.COV2.S COVID-19 vaccine or a placebo.

V is TRBV2 and J is TRBJ1-2; the D gene is possibly TRBD1 (5 bases). CDR3 length: 15 amino acids. Germline CDR1 and CDR2: SNHLY and FYNNEI. The V end was cut by 4 bases, the J end by 8 bases, with 20 bases between. CDR3 nucleotide sequence: TGTGCCAGCAGTGTTACCCCAAGGGGCGGTGGAGGCTACACCTTC. Protein: CASSVTPRGGGGYTF.

The chain recombines TRBV25-1 with TRBJ1-1; 7 nucleotides match TRBD1. CDR3 size: 15 residues. Germline V CDR1 and CDR2: MGHDK, SYGVNS. The V segment lost 2 bases and the J segment 7 bases; nucleotides outside the gene matches: 10. The CDR3 sequence: CASSEPDPRQGEAFF. The CDR3 DNA reads TGTGCCAGCAGTGAACCAGATCCTCGACAGGGTGAAGCTTTCTTT. The full variable domain, completed using reference TRBV25-1 and TRBJ1-1, is EADIYQTPRYLVIGTGKKITLECSQTMGHDKMYWYQQDPGMELHLIHYSYGVNSTEKGDLSSESTVSRIRTEHFPLTLESARPSHTSQYLCASSEPDPRQGEAFFGQGTRLTVV.

The chain recombines TRBV3-1 (or the pseudogene TRBV3-2) with TRBJ2-2; D perhaps matches TRBD2 (6 bases). Trimming took off 4 bases at V and 1 base at J, with 13 bases between the two ends. The CDR3 has 16 residues. Germline-derived CDR1 and CDR2 are LGHDT and YNNKEL (reference sequence). The CDR3 spells CASSRNGLQNTGELFF. DNA for the CDR3: TGTGCCAGCAGCCGAAACGGACTACAGAACACCGGGGAGCTGTTTTTT.

The chain is built from TRBV29-1 and TRBJ2-1; 7 bases map to TRBD1. The CDR3 is made up of 14 amino acids. Germline V gives CDR1 SQVTM, CDR2 ANQGSEA. V lost 7 bases, J lost 6 bases, and 12 bases stayed unmatched. This CDR3 is CSAATGQYGNEQFF. The CDR3 DNA follows: TGCAGCGCGGCCACGGGACAGTACGGCAATGAGCAGTTCTTC.

The V gene is TRBV7-8, the J gene TRBJ1-6; 7 nucleotides match TRBD1. The CDR3 spans 16 residues. Germline V gives CDR1 SGHVS, CDR2 FQNEAQ. V was pared by 1 base and J by 7 bases, with 7 bases of the junction left unmatched. CDR3 sequence: CASSLGDSTGNSPLHF. In DNA form, the CDR3 reads TGTGCCAGCAGCTTAGGGGACAGTACCGGGAATTCACCCCTCCACTTT.

The genes are TRBV23-1 and TRBJ1-5, with D tentatively TRBD1 (6 bases). TRBV23-1 is labeled an ORF, and its function is uncertain. The V gene lost 6 bases and the J gene lost 3 bases, with 15 bases spanning the gap. The CDR3 is 15 residues long. DNA of the CDR3: TGCGCCAGCAGCCCCTGGACAGAATACAATCAGCCCCAGCATTTT. Protein product: CASSPWTEYNQPQHF.

In its sample, this clone was seen a few times. The rearrangement uses TRBV12-3 or TRBV12-4 and TRBJ1-5; perhaps TRBD1 as D (6 bases). Trimming pared 1 base from V and 11 bases from J, leaving 12 bases between. The CDR3 is made up of 13 amino acids. CDR3 sequence reads: CASSLGQARAQHF. The CDR3, as DNA: TGTGCCAGCAGTTTAGGACAGGCTCGGGCCCAGCATTTT.

The genes are TRBV30 and TRBJ2-4; 9 bases are a match to TRBD2. The CDR3 is 17 amino acids. CDR1 is GTSNPN, CDR2 SVGIG, per germline (reference sequence). V shed 3 bases, J shed 2 bases, and the junction held 11 bases outside the gene matches. CDR3 region: CAWRGLAGRTPKNIQYF. In nucleotides, the CDR3 is TGTGCCTGGAGAGGGCTAGCGGGGCGAACCCCCAAAAACATTCAGTACTTC.